This paragraph reports one T cell receptor beta chain. Sequence at one end of the junction differs from germline and may be a read error. Time point noted: pre-treatment sample, taken before nivolumab and TIL therapy. Tumor tissue came from excised metastases, mostly pleural nodules or supraclavicular lymph nodes. Sequencing used immunoSEQ v3. Using immunoSEQ multiplex PCR, the repertoire was profiled, and TCRdb retains in-frame clones only, with some absent. The table has approximately 92,000 clones, under 70% seen once. The CDR3 consists of 13 residues. Germline V lookup: CDR1 MNHEY, CDR2 SMNVEV (reference sequence). The data were obtained in a study of TIL therapy for anti-PD-1-resistant metastatic lung cancer. Study-wide background: Several tumors were EGFR-mutant and two were ALK-rearranged.

The specimen was tumor tissue, collected at baseline. V and J are TRBV27 and TRBJ1-1; D remains ambiguous. The receptor was isolated from a person aged 25 to 85 with non-small cell lung cancer. The CDR3 DNA follows: TGTGCCGGCAGTTTATCCCGGGGCACTGAAGCTTTCTTT. Amino acid sequence: CAGSLSRGTEAFF.